This T cell receptor (beta chain) was profiled in a study of blood T cell repertoires in COVID-19. On the study more broadly: The United States, Italy and Spain supplied acute and convalescent COVID-19 samples. PBMCs, B-cell-depleted T cells, or T cells were the source of the cDNA or gDNA that made up the material.

Under the authors' procedure: Researchers report that nucleated cell counts were estimated from reference gene primer amplification. Using immunoSEQ multiplex PCR, the repertoire was profiled, and TCRdb retains in-frame clones only, with some absent. From that table come the V and J calls and clone size; the DNA was used to work out D and trimming. The profile shows around 76,000 clones, more than 70% of them singletons. This CDR3 has 14 amino acids. V dropped 4 bases and J dropped 4 bases, with 15 bases sitting between them. The germline CDR1 and CDR2 sequences are SGHRS and YFSETQ. Input material: peripheral blood. This TCR came from a man aged 80 or over with acute or convalescent COVID-19. V is TRBV5-1 and J is TRBJ2-7; a weak D match, TRBD1 (6 bases). In DNA, the CDR3 is TGCGCCAGCAGCCCTGGGACATCGCCTTACGAGCAGTACTTC. It is translated as CASSPGTSPYEQYF.